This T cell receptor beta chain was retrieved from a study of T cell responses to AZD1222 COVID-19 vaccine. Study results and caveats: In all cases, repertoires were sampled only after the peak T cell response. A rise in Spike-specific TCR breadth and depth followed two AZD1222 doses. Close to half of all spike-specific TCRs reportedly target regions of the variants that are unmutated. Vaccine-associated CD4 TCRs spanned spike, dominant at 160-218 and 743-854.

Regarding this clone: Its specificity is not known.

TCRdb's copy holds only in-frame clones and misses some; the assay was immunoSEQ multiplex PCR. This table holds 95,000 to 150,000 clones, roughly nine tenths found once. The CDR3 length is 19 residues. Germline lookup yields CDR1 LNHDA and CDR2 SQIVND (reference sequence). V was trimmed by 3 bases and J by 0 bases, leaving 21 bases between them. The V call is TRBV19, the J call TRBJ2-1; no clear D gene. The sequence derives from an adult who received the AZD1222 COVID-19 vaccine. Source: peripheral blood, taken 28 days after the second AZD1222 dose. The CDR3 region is CASSITLGFPASSYNEQFF. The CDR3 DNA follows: TGTGCCAGTAGTATCACGCTGGGTTTCCCTGCGAGCTCCTACAATGAGCAGTTCTTC.